This passage covers 16 T cell receptor beta chains from one sample sequenced in a study of identical twins. TCRdb used MiXCR to reprocess the 5' RACE reads, holding one entry per CDR3 protein. The sample has roughly 1,500,000 distinct CDR3 sequences; about 30% are singletons. Sequencing used cord blood. The receptors come from a newborn girl in good health.

This clonotype was seen many times. The chain recombines TRBV24-1 with TRBJ2-1; D remains unclear. The CDR3 runs to 14 residues. V lost 6 bases to trimming and J lost 4 bases, with 12 bases between them. Germline V gene sequence: CDR1 KGHDR, CDR2 SFDVKD. The CDR3 coding sequence is TGTGCCACCAGTATTCCAGGAGCATACAATGAGCAGTTCTTC. It encodes CATSIPGAYNEQFF.

The chain employs TRBV12-3 or TRBV12-4 and TRBJ2-3; 9 bases are shared with TRBD2. CDR3 length equals 14 residues. V was pared by 7 bases and J by 1 base, with 3 bases of the junction left unmatched. CDR3 DNA: TGTGCCAGCACCAGGACTAGCGGCACAGATACGCAGTATTTT. Its translation is CASTRTSGTDTQYF.

In this sample, this clonotype turned up a few times. The CDR3 coding sequence is TGCGCCAGCAGCCAAGTAATGTCGGGGGGCGGCGGCACAGATACGCAGTATTTT. Encoded protein: CASSQVMSGGGGTDTQYF. The gene calls are TRBV4-1 and TRBJ2-3; D perhaps matches TRBD2 (7 bases). Germline V gives CDR1 MGHRA, CDR2 YSYEKL. Trimming removed 1 base at V and 1 base at J, with 18 bases between. The CDR3 runs 18 residues.

The V and J genes are TRBV12-3 or TRBV12-4 and TRBJ1-5; 8 bases are shared with TRBD1. V shed 3 bases, J shed 1 base, and the junction held 2 bases outside the gene matches. CDR3 size: 15 residues. The CDR3 coding sequence is TGTGCCAGCAGTTTCAGGGGGCGCAGCAATCAGCCCCAGCATTTT. It is translated as CASSFRGRSNQPQHF.

This clonotype appeared a few times. This chain connects TRBV20-1 to TRBJ2-5, with D uncertain. With 6 bases removed from V and 10 bases from J, the gap between germline ends came to 15 bases. Looked up from germline, CDR1 is DFQATT and CDR2 is SNEGSKA (reference sequence). This CDR3 region has 11 residues. CDR3 residues: CSANNRAYQYF. The CDR3 bases are TGCAGTGCCAACAACCGGGCCTACCAGTACTTC.

The V call is TRBV20-1, the J call TRBJ2-1; possibly TRBD2 for D (6 bases). The germline V gene has CDR1 DFQATT and CDR2 SNEGSKA (reference sequence). Trimming cost V 6 bases and J 10 bases, with 34 bases left between them. There are 18 residues in the CDR3. The chain's CDR3 is CSARTVRGRAADTYEQFF. CDR3 bases: TGCAGTGCGAGGACCGTGCGGGGAAGGGCCGCCGATACCTACGAGCAGTTCTTC.

This clonotype was recorded many times. The chain couples TRBV29-1 to TRBJ2-1, with D possibly TRBD2 on 6 matching bases. Germline CDR1 reads SQVTM; CDR2 reads ANQGSEA. V was cut by 3 bases and J by 5 bases, with 8 bases left in between. This CDR3 spans 12 amino acids. Here the CDR3 reads CSVERGNNEQFF. Here the CDR3 DNA reads TGCAGCGTTGAGCGGGGTAACAATGAGCAGTTCTTC.

CDR3 nucleotides: TGTGCCAGCAGCCAAGTTGGGAACACGGGGGTGACCCAGTACTTC. Protein product: CASSQVGNTGVTQYF. The chain couples TRBV14 to TRBJ2-5, with D perhaps matching TRBD2 (6 bases). The ends were cut back, 1 base at V and 7 bases at J, with 16 bases in the middle. Germline CDR1 reads SGHDN; CDR2 reads FVKESK. The CDR3 covers 15 residues.

The rearrangement uses TRBV25-1 and TRBJ2-7; TRBD1 or TRBD2 may be the D gene (5 bases each). Between the trimmed V and J ends, which lost 0 bases and 0 bases, there was a span of 12 bases. Germline V gives CDR1 MGHDK, CDR2 SYGVNS. CDR3 length: 16 amino acids. The CDR3 DNA reads TGTGCCAGCAGTGAATATACGATGGGGGACTCCTACGAGCAGTACTTC. Its translation is CASSEYTMGDSYEQYF.

This clonotype was seen a handful of times. The chain is built from TRBV2 and TRBJ2-7; 10 bases agree with TRBD2. The ends lost 2 bases at V and 6 bases at J; junction bases unmatched: 4. The CDR3 sequence is 14 residues long. Germline V gene sequence: CDR1 SNHLY, CDR2 FYNNEI. CDR3 sequence reads: CASSEKRGGFEQYF. CDR3 DNA sequence: TGTGCCAGCAGTGAAAAGCGGGGGGGCTTCGAGCAGTACTTC.

This clonotype has just a few counts. The rearrangement joins TRBV5-5 to TRBJ2-7; either TRBD1 or TRBD2 may supply D (7 bases each). Germline CDR1 is SGHKS and CDR2 is YYEKEE (reference sequence). Trimming took off 0 bases at V and 4 bases at J, with 14 bases between the two ends. The CDR3 totals 15 residues. CDR3 bases: TGTGCCAGCAGCTTGGGCAGGGGGGGGAGGTACGAGCAGTACTTC. This encodes CASSLGRGGRYEQYF.

The V call is TRBV11-2, the J call TRBJ2-6, with 9 positions matching TRBD1. This CDR3 has 18 residues. V shed 5 bases, J shed 3 bases, and the junction held 11 bases outside the gene matches. The germline V gene encodes CDR1 SGHAT and CDR2 FQNNGV. As DNA, the CDR3 is TGTGCCAGCAGCACTCACAGGGGGCAGCTCTTTGGGGCCAACGTCCTGACTTTC. Its translation: CASSTHRGQLFGANVLTF.

The chain employs TRBV3-1 and TRBJ1-2, with 7 bases identical to TRBD1. Unmatched junction bases numbered 7, after V lost 0 bases and J lost 3 bases. The V gene's germline CDR1 is LGHDT and CDR2 YNNKEL (reference sequence). This CDR3 spans 16 amino acids. DNA of the CDR3: TGTGCCAGCAGCCAAGAGAATTTGGGACAGCACTATGGCTACACCTTC. It is translated as CASSQENLGQHYGYTF.

This clonotype was observed many times. The chain employs TRBV28 and TRBJ2-7; D is possibly TRBD1 (6 bases). Germline V gene lookup returns CDR1 MDHEN and CDR2 SYDVKM. V dropped 4 bases and J dropped 2 bases, with 12 bases sitting between them. This CDR3 region has 14 residues. DNA for the CDR3: TGTGCCAGCAGTTCAGGGAACAGGGCCTACGAGCAGTACTTC. Encoded protein: CASSSGNRAYEQYF. The full variable domain, completed using reference TRBV28 and TRBJ2-7, is DVKVTQSSRYLVKRTGEKVFLECVQDMDHENMFWYRQDPGLGLRLIYFSYDVKMKEKGDIPEGYSVSREKKERFSLILESASTNQTSMYLCASSSGNRAYEQYFGPGTRLTVT.

In this sample, this clonotype turned up many times. The chain links TRBV7-2 to TRBJ2-3; 12 nucleotides line up with TRBD2. The J segment lost 2 bases and the V segment lost 3 bases, leaving 3 bases of the junction unmatched. Germline V gene sequence: CDR1 SGHTA, CDR2 FQGNSA. The CDR3 extends over 16 amino acids. CDR3 amino acids: CASSLRTSGNTDTQYF. CDR3 coding DNA: TGTGCCAGCAGCTTGAGGACTAGCGGGAACACAGATACGCAGTATTTT.

This clonotype was picked up a small number of times. The J gene is TRBJ2-7, the V gene TRBV27; 9 bases match TRBD1. This CDR3 contains 14 residues. The trim removed 6 bases at V and 0 bases at J, leaving 3 bases unmatched. Germline V gene sequence: CDR1 MNHEY, CDR2 SMNVEV (reference sequence). Here the CDR3 reads CASRTGGYSYEQYF. For the CDR3, the DNA is TGTGCCAGCAGGACAGGGGGTTACTCCTACGAGCAGTACTTC.